This is a list of T cell receptor beta chains from one sample in a study of PD-1 and CTLA-4 blockade in melanoma. Clones were read by immunoSEQ multiplex PCR, and TCRdb kept only the in-frame ones, dropping some. The sample has 25,000 to 35,000 clones, 85% to 95% seen once. Source: CD8+ T cells from peripheral blood, taken from a patient given anti-PD-1 treatment. The receptor set was obtained from a human donor with melanoma. CDR3s include the opening cysteine and the closing phenylalanine or tryptophan. The D gene is left open where the match is weak. Clone size is not always given. Where it is, it says once, few, many or a class for expanded clones.

V	size	D	J	CDR3	DNA
TRBV2	NA	NA	TRBJ2-7	CASGRDKGDF	TGTGCCAGCGGCCGGGACAAGGGGGACTTC
TRBV24-1	NA	TRBD1	TRBJ2-1	CATQDRVYNEQFF	TGTGCCACCCAGGACAGGGTCTACAATGAGCAGTTCTTC
TRBV7-2	NA	TRBD1	TRBJ1-1	CASSSLTGGDTEAFF	TGTGCCAGCAGCTCCCTCACAGGGGGGGACACTGAAGCTTTCTTT
TRBV9	NA	NA	TRBJ2-1	CASNPDWGGLGEQFF	TGTGCCAGCAACCCAGACTGGGGGGGCCTGGGTGAGCAGTTCTTC
TRBV27	NA	TRBD1	TRBJ1-1	CASSLLGTDMNTEAFF	TGTGCCAGCAGTTTATTGGGGACAGACATGAACACTGAAGCTTTCTTT
TRBV28	NA	NA	TRBJ2-4	CASSFRATDVAKNIQYF	TGTGCCAGCAGTTTTCGGGCGACCGACGTAGCCAAAAACATTCAGTACTTC
TRBV11-2	NA	NA	TRBJ1-4	CASSPTDNEKLFF	TGTGCCAGCAGCCCCACGGATAATGAAAAACTGTTTTTT
TRBV28	NA	NA	TRBJ2-3	CASSSVVDFSTDTQYF	TGTGCCAGCAGCTCCGTAGTGGATTTTAGCACAGATACGCAGTATTTT
TRBV7-9	NA	NA	TRBJ2-7	CAKLLDEQYF	TGTGCCAAGTTACTCGACGAGCAGTACTTC
TRBV7-9	once	NA	TRBJ1-1	CASSFGQGFTEAFF	TGTGCCAGCAGCTTCGGGCAGGGGTTTACTGAAGCTTTCTTT
TRBV5-8	NA	NA	TRBJ1-5	CASSTVDYQPQHF	TGTGCCAGCAGCACAGTGGATTATCAGCCCCAGCATTTT